This T cell receptor beta chain is from a study of cytomegalovirus exposure and HLA in healthy donors. Whole-study findings and limits: Per published reports, the classifier diagnosed cytomegalovirus status with high specificity and sensitivity. Some public TCRs appeared in many individuals, while most sequences were rare.

Only in-frame clones appear in the TCRdb table, and some are missing; sequencing was by immunoSEQ multiplex PCR. The sample includes about 140,000 clones, around 88% of them seen just once. With respect to this clone: The target antigen is unknown.

Donors were drawn from the approximately 120-subject validation cohort, separate from the approximately 620-subject first cohort. Germline assignment: CDR1 LNHDA and CDR2 SQIVND (reference sequence). V lost 2 bases, J lost 2 bases, and 4 bases stayed unmatched. CDR3 length: 15 amino acids. This clonotype was obtained from a woman aged 18 to 35 in good health and CMV-seropositive. The chain employs TRBV19 and TRBJ1-1, with 8 bases fitting TRBD1. The sequenced material came from PBMCs. In DNA, the CDR3 is TGTGCCAGTAGTATAAAAGCAGGGGGCAACACTGAAGCTTTCTTT. Its translation: CASSIKAGGNTEAFF.